Sequencing of this T cell receptor beta chain was carried out in a study of blood T cell repertoires in COVID-19. Study-wide context: The United States, Italy and Spain were the sources of the acute and convalescent COVID-19 samples. PBMCs, B-cell-depleted T cells, or T cells provided the cDNA or gDNA that made up the material.

The CDR3 has 12 amino acids. Losses at the gene ends were 3 bases for V and 8 bases for J; bases not matched to a gene: 3. The germline V gene has CDR1 SGHTA and CDR2 FQGNSA. As originally analysed: The authors estimated nucleated cell counts from reference gene primer amplification. Generated by immunoSEQ multiplex PCR, the TCRdb table keeps only in-frame clones and is missing some. That table supplies the V and J calls and clone size; D and trimming were determined from the DNA. The data contain about 280,000 clones, approximately 90% of them seen just once; the ten biggest clones take up approximately 4.6%.

The specimen was peripheral blood. The source is a man between 40 and 49 years old with acute or convalescent COVID-19. The genes are TRBV7-2 and TRBJ1-2; 7 positions agree with TRBD1. The CDR3 region is CASSFRGGGYTF. The DNA of the CDR3 is TGTGCCAGCAGCTTTAGAGGGGGCGGCTACACCTTC.